This T cell receptor (beta chain) was obtained from a study of shared clonotypes between healthy human individuals. On this clone: Its target is unknown. The DNA is omitted, as the CDR3 cannot be located on it reliably, and the CDR3 follows TCRdb's listing.

The germline V gene encodes CDR1 MDHEN and CDR2 SYDVKM. The CDR3 is made up of 14 amino acids, end residues included. The donor population consisted of healthy HIV-negative adults with no recent acute infections or vaccinations. Division of CD4+ cells produced a CD45RA+ naive subset and a CD45RA-negative memory subset. The material for each subset, its genomic DNA, was split evenly across several immunoSEQ plates. Clones were read by immunoSEQ multiplex PCR, and TCRdb kept only the in-frame ones, dropping some. The table records some 650,000 clones, more than 95% of them present only once. Study-wide results and limits: Clonotype sharing among the donors was expected to vary with sequencing depth.

The chain is built from TRBV28 and TRBJ2-7; the tabulated D call, TRBD2, remains unverified against the DNA. The sequence was obtained from a woman in her twenties or thirties in good health. The sequencing sample was made of naive CD4+ T cells sorted from blood. Described subset: CD45RA+ positively selected. The chain's CDR3 is CASSSSEGLGEQYF.